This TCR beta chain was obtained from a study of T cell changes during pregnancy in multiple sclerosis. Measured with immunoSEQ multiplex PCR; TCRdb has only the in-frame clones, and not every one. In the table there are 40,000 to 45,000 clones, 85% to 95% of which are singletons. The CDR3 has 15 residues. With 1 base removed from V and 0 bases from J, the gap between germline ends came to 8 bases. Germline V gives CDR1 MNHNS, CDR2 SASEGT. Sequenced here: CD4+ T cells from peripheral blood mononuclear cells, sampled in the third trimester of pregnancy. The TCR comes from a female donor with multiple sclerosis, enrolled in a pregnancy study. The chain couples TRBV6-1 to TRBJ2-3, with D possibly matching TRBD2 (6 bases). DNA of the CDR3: TGTGCCAGCAGTGAAGTGGGGGGTAGCACAGATACGCAGTATTTT. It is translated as CASSEVGGSTDTQYF.